This T cell receptor beta chain was observed in a study of blood T cell repertoires in COVID-19. About the study: From the United States, Italy and Spain came samples of acute and convalescent COVID-19.

The V end lost 2 bases, the J end lost 7 bases, and 12 bases lay between the germline ends. There are 13 residues in the CDR3. Participant-given clinical history determined each cohort assignment. The authors' processing: Scientists estimated how many nucleated cells there were by amplifying reference gene primers. The repertoire was sequenced with immunoSEQ multiplex PCR; TCRdb's copy has only in-frame clones and lacks some. The DNA gave D and trimming, while V, J and clone size come from that table. The data hold roughly 240,000 clones, with approximately 88% observed a single time. The J gene is TRBJ2-7, the V gene TRBV12-3 or TRBV12-4, with D tentatively TRBD2 (6 bases). This receptor was taken from a woman between 35 and 50 years old with acute COVID-19. Sequencing was carried out using PBMCs or T cells enriched from blood (not recorded which). The CDR3 DNA reads as TGTGCCAGCAGTTTACGGCTAGCGCTTGAGCAGTACTTC. This encodes CASSLRLALEQYF.